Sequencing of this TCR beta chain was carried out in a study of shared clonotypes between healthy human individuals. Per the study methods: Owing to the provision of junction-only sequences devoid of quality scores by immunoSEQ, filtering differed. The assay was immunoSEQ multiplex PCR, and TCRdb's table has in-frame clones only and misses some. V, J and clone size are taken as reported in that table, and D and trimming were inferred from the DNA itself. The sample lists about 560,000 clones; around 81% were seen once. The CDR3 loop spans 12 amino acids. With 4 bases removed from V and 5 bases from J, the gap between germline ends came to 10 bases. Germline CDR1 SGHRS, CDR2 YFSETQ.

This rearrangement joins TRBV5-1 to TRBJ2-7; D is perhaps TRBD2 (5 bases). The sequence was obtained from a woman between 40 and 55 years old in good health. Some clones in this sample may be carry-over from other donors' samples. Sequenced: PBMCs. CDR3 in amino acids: CASSPDGDEQYF. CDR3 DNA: TGCGCCAGCAGCCCCGACGGGGACGAGCAGTACTTC.